A selection of T cell receptor beta chains follows, all from one sample in a study of somatic mutations in cytotoxic T cells in rheumatoid arthritis. Method: immunoSEQ multiplex PCR; TCRdb's copy keeps in-frame clones and lacks some. In the table there are 15,000 to 20,000 clones, roughly 86% of which are singletons. Sequencing used CD8+ T cells sorted from blood. These receptors were taken from a woman in her forties or fifties with rheumatoid arthritis. Each CDR3 is given with its conserved first and last residue. Each record gives: CDR3 DNA, CDR3 protein, D gene, J gene, V gene, clone size. A D gene is named only where the DNA matches it firmly. Some rows mark clone size as missing; the rest say once, few, many or name a class of expanded clone.

CDR3 DNA: TGTGCCAGCACCCTCCTATCGACAGCCGAAAAACTGTTTTTT
CDR3 protein: CASTLLSTAEKLFF
D gene: NA
J gene: TRBJ1-4
V gene: TRBV2
clone size: NA

CDR3 DNA: TGTGCCAGCAGCTTACAAATTCCAGGCACTGAAGCTTTCTTT
CDR3 protein: CASSLQIPGTEAFF
D gene: NA
J gene: TRBJ1-1
V gene: TRBV7-9
clone size: NA

CDR3 DNA: TGTGCCAGCAGTTTACGGGCTGACCCGGTCGGCTACGAGCAGTACTTC
CDR3 protein: CASSLRADPVGYEQYF
D gene: NA
J gene: TRBJ2-7
V gene: TRBV6-6
clone size: NA

CDR3 DNA: TGTGCCAGCAGTTACGATGCAACTAATGAAAAACTGTTTTTT
CDR3 protein: CASSYDATNEKLFF
D gene: NA
J gene: TRBJ1-4
V gene: TRBV27
clone size: NA

CDR3 DNA: TGTGCCAGCAGCTTGTGGGAGTGGCATGAGCAGTTCTTC
CDR3 protein: CASSLWEWHEQFF
D gene: NA
J gene: TRBJ2-1
V gene: TRBV7-9
clone size: NA

CDR3 DNA: TGTGCCAGCAGCTCTGACAGGCGGGGTGAGCAGTTCTTC
CDR3 protein: CASSSDRRGEQFF
D gene: NA
J gene: TRBJ2-1
V gene: TRBV7-6
clone size: NA

CDR3 DNA: TGTGCCAGCAGCTCGAGGGGGAGCGGCTACGAGCAGTACTTC
CDR3 protein: CASSSRGSGYEQYF
D gene: NA
J gene: TRBJ2-7
V gene: TRBV7-2
clone size: NA

CDR3 DNA: TGTGCCAGCAGTTTCTCCGGGACAGCGAGTGAAAAACTGTTTTTT
CDR3 protein: CASSFSGTASEKLFF
D gene: TRBD1
J gene: TRBJ1-4
V gene: TRBV28
clone size: NA

CDR3 DNA: TGTGCCAGCAGTGCCGACAGGGGAGTCTCTGGAAACACCATATATTTT
CDR3 protein: CASSADRGVSGNTIYF
D gene: TRBD1
J gene: TRBJ1-3
V gene: TRBV28
clone size: NA

CDR3 DNA: TGCGCCAGCAGCTTGGATCGCCTAGCGGGAGGGCGACCCTACGAGCAGTACTTC
CDR3 protein: CASSLDRLAGGRPYEQYF
D gene: TRBD2
J gene: TRBJ2-7
V gene: TRBV5-1
clone size: few

CDR3 DNA: TGTGCCAGCAGGGGACTAGCGGGAGGTACTAGCACAGATACGCAGTATTTT
CDR3 protein: CASRGLAGGTSTDTQYF
D gene: TRBD2
J gene: TRBJ2-3
V gene: TRBV7-9
clone size: NA

CDR3 DNA: TGTGCCAGCAGCATACCAGGGTCGGGCGACGAGCAGTACTTC
CDR3 protein: CASSIPGSGDEQYF
D gene: NA
J gene: TRBJ2-7
V gene: TRBV21-1
clone size: NA

CDR3 DNA: TGTGCCAGCAGTGAGACGGATTCACCCCTCCACTTT
CDR3 protein: CASSETDSPLHF
D gene: NA
J gene: TRBJ1-6
V gene: TRBV2
clone size: NA

CDR3 DNA: TGCGCCAGCAGCCGACAGGAGTCCCCTAATGAAAAACTGTTTTTT
CDR3 protein: CASSRQESPNEKLFF
D gene: NA
J gene: TRBJ1-4
V gene: TRBV4-3
clone size: NA

CDR3 DNA: TGTGCCAGCAGTAAGGGACGATCTAAGGCCACTGAAGCTTTCTTT
CDR3 protein: CASSKGRSKATEAFF
D gene: NA
J gene: TRBJ1-1
V gene: TRBV6-5
clone size: NA